This is a list of T cell receptor beta chains from one sample in a study of T cell repertoires in cytomegalovirus infection. TCRdb processed the reads anew with MiXCR; each CDR3 protein has one entry. In the table there are under 150,000 distinct CDR3 sequences, 8.8% of which are singletons. Specimen: PBMCs. The receptors derive from a human donor in good health (CMV status not recorded). Some clones in this sample may be carry-over from other donors' samples. The CDR3 runs from the conserved cysteine through the conserved F or W. D genes are given only for firm matches. Part of the rows lack a size; the others show once, few, many or a class for expanded clones.

d_call: TRBD2
clone_size: many
v_call: TRBV7-2
j_call: TRBJ2-7
cdr3_aa: CASSSGGSGSYEQYF
cdr3_nt: TGTGCCAGCAGCTCCGGAGGTAGCGGGAGTTACGAGCAGTACTTC

d_call: -
clone_size: -
v_call: TRBV5-1
j_call: TRBJ2-7
cdr3_aa: CASSSQPGYGSEQYF
cdr3_nt: TGCGCCAGCAGCTCGCAACCGGGATACGGCTCCGAGCAGTACTTC

d_call: -
clone_size: -
v_call: TRBV20-1
j_call: TRBJ1-1
cdr3_aa: CSAIRDTGNTEAFF
cdr3_nt: TGCAGTGCCATCCGGGACACGGGGAACACTGAAGCTTTCTTT

d_call: TRBD2
clone_size: many
v_call: TRBV11-2
j_call: TRBJ2-5
cdr3_aa: CASSPTSGKETQYF
cdr3_nt: TGTGCCAGCAGCCCGACTAGCGGAAAAGAGACCCAGTACTTC

d_call: -
clone_size: many
v_call: TRBV28
j_call: TRBJ2-5
cdr3_aa: CASSSPQRRETQYF
cdr3_nt: TGTGCCAGCAGTTCCCCCCAGCGGAGGGAGACCCAGTACTTC

d_call: TRBD2
clone_size: many
v_call: TRBV7-2
j_call: TRBJ2-3
cdr3_aa: CASNPSERGASTDTQYF
cdr3_nt: TGTGCCAGCAACCCCTCGGAGCGGGGTGCTAGCACAGATACGCAGTATTTT

d_call: -
clone_size: -
v_call: TRBV2
j_call: TRBJ1-2
cdr3_aa: CASTSVGQSYGYTF
cdr3_nt: TGTGCCAGCACCTCTGTCGGACAGAGCTATGGCTACACCTTC

d_call: -
clone_size: many
v_call: TRBV2
j_call: TRBJ2-7
cdr3_aa: CASSAGYGEQYF
cdr3_nt: TGTGCCAGCAGTGCAGGATATGGGGAGCAGTACTTC

d_call: -
clone_size: -
v_call: TRBV2
j_call: TRBJ2-3
cdr3_aa: CASIQGLQSDTQYF
cdr3_nt: TGTGCCAGCATACAGGGACTACAGTCAGATACGCAGTATTTT

d_call: TRBD2
clone_size: many
v_call: TRBV20-1
j_call: TRBJ2-5
cdr3_aa: CSASDRLARGETQYF
cdr3_nt: TGCAGTGCTTCAGACCGACTAGCCCGGGGGGAGACCCAGTACTTC

d_call: TRBD2
clone_size: many
v_call: TRBV7-2
j_call: TRBJ2-5
cdr3_aa: CASTTSGEETQYF
cdr3_nt: TGTGCCAGCACTACTAGCGGGGAAGAGACCCAGTACTTC

d_call: TRBD1
clone_size: once
v_call: TRBV20-1
j_call: TRBJ1-4
cdr3_aa: CSARVPGQGREKLFF
cdr3_nt: TGCAGTGCTAGAGTTCCGGGACAGGGGCGAGAAAAACTGTTTTTT

d_call: TRBD1
clone_size: many
v_call: TRBV19
j_call: TRBJ1-1
cdr3_aa: CASRAREGATAEAFF
cdr3_nt: TGTGCCAGTAGGGCCAGGGAGGGGGCCACTGCTGAAGCTTTCTTT

d_call: -
clone_size: many
v_call: TRBV7-2
j_call: TRBJ1-6
cdr3_aa: CASSLAPLGRSGNSPLHF
cdr3_nt: TGTGCCAGCAGCTTAGCCCCCCTCGGGCGGAGCGGTAATTCACCCCTCCACTTT

d_call: -
clone_size: few
v_call: TRBV9
j_call: TRBJ1-2
cdr3_aa: CASSVAVWGYGYTF
cdr3_nt: TGTGCCAGCAGCGTAGCCGTGTGGGGCTATGGCTACACCTTC

d_call: -
clone_size: few
v_call: TRBV30
j_call: TRBJ2-3
cdr3_aa: CAGTKESTDTQYF
cdr3_nt: TGTGCCGGTACTAAGGAGAGCACAGATACGCAGTATTTT

d_call: -
clone_size: few
v_call: TRBV18
j_call: TRBJ1-5
cdr3_aa: CASSTLPGNGNQPQHF
cdr3_nt: TGTGCCAGCTCAACCCTTCCAGGGAATGGCAATCAGCCCCAGCATTTT

d_call: -
clone_size: many
v_call: TRBV4-2
j_call: TRBJ1-1
cdr3_aa: CASSQDAGARTEAFF
cdr3_nt: TGTGCCAGCAGCCAAGACGCAGGGGCACGCACTGAAGCTTTCTTT

d_call: TRBD1
clone_size: many
v_call: TRBV6-2/TRBV6-3
j_call: TRBJ2-7
cdr3_aa: CASSGTGGAYEQYF
cdr3_nt: TGTGCCAGCAGTGGGACAGGGGGCGCCTACGAGCAGTACTTC

d_call: TRBD1
clone_size: -
v_call: TRBV6-6
j_call: TRBJ2-3
cdr3_aa: CASSYPGQGTDTQYF
cdr3_nt: TGTGCCAGCAGTTACCCGGGACAGGGGACAGATACGCAGTATTTT

d_call: TRBD1
clone_size: many
v_call: TRBV7-9
j_call: TRBJ1-1
cdr3_aa: CASSPKEVDRAEAFF
cdr3_nt: TGTGCCAGCAGCCCAAAAGAGGTCGACAGGGCAGAAGCTTTCTTT

d_call: -
clone_size: many
v_call: TRBV9
j_call: TRBJ1-2
cdr3_aa: CASSGPGYTF
cdr3_nt: TGTGCCAGCAGCGGGCCCGGGTACACCTTC

d_call: TRBD1
clone_size: many
v_call: TRBV7-2
j_call: TRBJ1-2
cdr3_aa: CASSLISDRENGYTF
cdr3_nt: TGTGCCAGCAGCTTAATTAGTGACAGGGAGAATGGCTACACCTTC

d_call: -
clone_size: many
v_call: TRBV19
j_call: TRBJ2-1
cdr3_aa: CASRPRGLLKSGQFF
cdr3_nt: TGTGCCAGTAGACCCAGGGGCTTACTTAAGAGTGGGCAGTTCTTC

d_call: TRBD1
clone_size: many
v_call: TRBV5-8
j_call: TRBJ1-5
cdr3_aa: CASSSRDRGYSNQPQHF
cdr3_nt: TGTGCCAGCAGTTCCCGGGACAGGGGGTATAGCAATCAGCCCCAGCATTTT

d_call: -
clone_size: many
v_call: TRBV7-2
j_call: TRBJ1-4
cdr3_aa: CASRGDSFNEKLFF
cdr3_nt: TGTGCCAGCAGAGGGGACTCCTTTAATGAAAAACTGTTTTTT

d_call: TRBD1
clone_size: many
v_call: TRBV7-9
j_call: TRBJ2-1
cdr3_aa: CASSLLFRARQGATGYEQFF
cdr3_nt: TGTGCCAGCAGCTTATTATTCAGGGCTCGACAGGGGGCGACAGGGTATGAGCAGTTCTTC

d_call: TRBD1
clone_size: few
v_call: TRBV20-1
j_call: TRBJ1-5
cdr3_aa: CSANDRDQPQHF
cdr3_nt: TGCAGTGCTAACGACAGGGATCAGCCCCAGCATTTT

d_call: -
clone_size: -
v_call: TRBV29-1
j_call: TRBJ1-1
cdr3_aa: CSVEERREAFF
cdr3_nt: TGCAGCGTTGAAGAAAGACGGGAAGCTTTCTTT

d_call: -
clone_size: few
v_call: TRBV20-1
j_call: TRBJ2-1
cdr3_aa: CSAFFLTQGNEQFF
cdr3_nt: TGCAGTGCTTTCTTTTTGACTCAGGGTAATGAGCAGTTCTTC

d_call: TRBD1
clone_size: many
v_call: TRBV28
j_call: TRBJ1-6
cdr3_aa: CASSSRTGSNNSPLHF
cdr3_nt: TGTGCCAGCAGTTCCCGGACAGGATCGAATAATTCACCCCTCCACTTT

d_call: -
clone_size: many
v_call: TRBV20-1
j_call: TRBJ2-1
cdr3_aa: CSVPVRDSYNEQFF
cdr3_nt: TGCAGTGTCCCCGTCAGGGACTCTTACAATGAGCAGTTCTTC

d_call: -
clone_size: many
v_call: TRBV7-2
j_call: TRBJ1-2
cdr3_aa: CASSPPPFSGYTF
cdr3_nt: TGTGCCAGCAGCCCGCCCCCGTTTTCTGGCTACACCTTC

d_call: -
clone_size: many
v_call: TRBV7-4
j_call: TRBJ1-2
cdr3_aa: CASSSRAGKGYTF
cdr3_nt: TGTGCCAGCAGCTCCCGCGCAGGGAAGGGCTACACCTTC

d_call: -
clone_size: many
v_call: TRBV12-3/TRBV12-4
j_call: TRBJ2-1
cdr3_aa: CASSPGPQQFF
cdr3_nt: TGTGCCAGCAGCCCGGGACCTCAGCAGTTCTTC

d_call: TRBD2
clone_size: many
v_call: TRBV5-4
j_call: TRBJ2-7
cdr3_aa: CASSRGLAGGLSYEQYF
cdr3_nt: TGTGCCAGCAGCCGGGGACTAGCGGGGGGCTTATCCTACGAGCAGTACTTC

d_call: TRBD2
clone_size: many
v_call: TRBV7-2
j_call: TRBJ2-5
cdr3_aa: CASSSIGGTSGDVQYF
cdr3_nt: TGTGCCAGCAGCTCAATAGGAGGGACTAGCGGTGACGTCCAGTACTTC

d_call: TRBD2
clone_size: many
v_call: TRBV20-1
j_call: TRBJ2-1
cdr3_aa: CSARDRLAGGQMQFF
cdr3_nt: TGCAGTGCTAGAGATCGGCTAGCGGGGGGGCAAATGCAGTTCTTC

d_call: TRBD1
clone_size: many
v_call: TRBV29-1
j_call: TRBJ2-4
cdr3_aa: CSVQTTGANIQYF
cdr3_nt: TGCAGCGTCCAGACGACAGGGGCAAACATTCAGTACTTC

d_call: TRBD2
clone_size: many
v_call: TRBV28
j_call: TRBJ2-7
cdr3_aa: CASTGTIPYEQYF
cdr3_nt: TGTGCCAGCACTGGGACTATTCCCTACGAGCAGTACTTC

d_call: -
clone_size: -
v_call: TRBV27
j_call: TRBJ2-1
cdr3_aa: CASSLDGNEQFF
cdr3_nt: TGTGCCAGCAGCCTGGATGGGAATGAGCAGTTCTTC

d_call: -
clone_size: many
v_call: TRBV20-1
j_call: TRBJ2-1
cdr3_aa: CSAAGLNEQFF
cdr3_nt: TGCAGTGCTGCAGGGTTGAATGAGCAGTTCTTC

d_call: -
clone_size: -
v_call: TRBV4-1
j_call: TRBJ2-4
cdr3_aa: CASSQVPPLAKNIQYF
cdr3_nt: TGCGCCAGCAGCCAAGTGCCCCCGCTAGCCAAAAACATTCAGTACTTC

d_call: -
clone_size: many
v_call: TRBV20-1
j_call: TRBJ1-5
cdr3_aa: CSARPTGFSNQPQHF
cdr3_nt: TGCAGTGCTAGACCTACAGGGTTCTCAAATCAGCCCCAGCATTTT